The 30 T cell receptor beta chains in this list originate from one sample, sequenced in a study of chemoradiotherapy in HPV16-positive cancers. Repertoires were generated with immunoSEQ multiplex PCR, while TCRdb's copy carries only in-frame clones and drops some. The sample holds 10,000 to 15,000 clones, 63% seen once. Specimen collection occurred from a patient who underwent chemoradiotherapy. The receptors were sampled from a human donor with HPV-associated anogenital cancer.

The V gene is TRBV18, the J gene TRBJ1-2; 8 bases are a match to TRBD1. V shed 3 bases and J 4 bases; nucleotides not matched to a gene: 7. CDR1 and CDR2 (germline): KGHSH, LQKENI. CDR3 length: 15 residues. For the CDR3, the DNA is TGTGCCAGCTCACCCCAGACAGGGGACGTCTATGGCTACACCTTC. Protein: CASSPQTGDVYGYTF.

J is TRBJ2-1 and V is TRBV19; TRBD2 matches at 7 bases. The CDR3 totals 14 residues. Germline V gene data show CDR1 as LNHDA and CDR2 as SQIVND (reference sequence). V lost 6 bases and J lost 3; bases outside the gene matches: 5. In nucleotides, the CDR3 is TGTGCCAGTAGACCAGCGGGGAGCTACAATGAGCAGTTCTTC. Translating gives CASRPAGSYNEQFF.

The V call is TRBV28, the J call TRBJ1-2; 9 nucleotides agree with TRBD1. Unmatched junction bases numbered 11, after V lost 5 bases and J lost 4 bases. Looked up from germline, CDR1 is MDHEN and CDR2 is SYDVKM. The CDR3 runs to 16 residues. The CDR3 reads CASSPPTGGGGYGYTF. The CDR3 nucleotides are TGTGCCAGCAGTCCCCCGACAGGGGGTGGAGGCTATGGCTACACCTTC.

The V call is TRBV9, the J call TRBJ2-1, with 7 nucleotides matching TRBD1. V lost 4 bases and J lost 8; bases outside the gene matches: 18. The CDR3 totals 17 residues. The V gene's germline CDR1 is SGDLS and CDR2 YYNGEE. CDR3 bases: TGTGCCAGCAGCCTCAGACGGGGACAGAGACCAGGTGATGAGCAGTTCTTC. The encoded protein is CASSLRRGQRPGDEQFF.

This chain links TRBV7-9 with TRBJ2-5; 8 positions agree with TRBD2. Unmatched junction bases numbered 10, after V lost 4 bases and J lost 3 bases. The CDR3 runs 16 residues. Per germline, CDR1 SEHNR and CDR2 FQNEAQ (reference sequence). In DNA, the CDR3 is TGTGCCAGCAGCTCGTCGTGGGCGGGGGGAGAAGAGACCCAGTACTTC. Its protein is CASSSSWAGGEETQYF. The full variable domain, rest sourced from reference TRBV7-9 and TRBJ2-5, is DTGVSQNPRHKITKRGQNVTFRCDPISEHNRLYWYRQTLGQGPEFLTYFQNEAQLEKSRLLSDRFSAERPKGSFSTLEIQRTEQGDSAMYLCASSSSWAGGEETQYFGPGTRLLVL.

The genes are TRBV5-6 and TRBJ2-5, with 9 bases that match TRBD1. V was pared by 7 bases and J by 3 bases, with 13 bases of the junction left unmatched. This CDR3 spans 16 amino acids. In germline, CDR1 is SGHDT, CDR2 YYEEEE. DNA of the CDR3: TGTGCCAGCTTCTCCTGGGGGGACAGGGCTAAAGAGACCCAGTACTTC. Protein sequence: CASFSWGDRAKETQYF.

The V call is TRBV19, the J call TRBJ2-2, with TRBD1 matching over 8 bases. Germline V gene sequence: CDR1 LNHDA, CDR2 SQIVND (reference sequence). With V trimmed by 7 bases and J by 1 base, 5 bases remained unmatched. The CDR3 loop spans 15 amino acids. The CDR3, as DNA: TGTGCCAGTAATTGGGACAGGATGAACACCGGGGAGCTGTTTTTT. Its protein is CASNWDRMNTGELFF. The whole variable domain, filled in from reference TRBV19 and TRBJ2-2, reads DGGITQSPKYLFRKEGQNVTLSCEQNLNHDAMYWYRQDPGQGLRLIYYSQIVNDFQKGDIAEGYSVSREKKESFPLTVTSAQKNPTAFYLCASNWDRMNTGELFFGEGSRLTVL.

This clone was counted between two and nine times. The CDR3 is CASSPRTSATDTQYF. CDR3 DNA: TGTGCCAGCAGCCCTCGGACAAGCGCCACAGATACGCAGTATTTT. The chain employs TRBV7-6 and TRBJ2-3, with a weak D call TRBD1 (5 bases). V lost 5 bases, J lost 2 bases, and 14 bases lay in between. The CDR3 extends over 15 amino acids. Looked up from germline, CDR1 is SGHVS and CDR2 is FNYEAQ.

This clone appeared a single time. CDR3 coding DNA: TGTGCCAGCAGCTCCGGACTAGCGGGGGGCCAGACCCAGTACTTC. It translates to CASSSGLAGGQTQYF. This chain links TRBV13 with TRBJ2-5; 14 bases agree with TRBD2. There are 15 residues in the CDR3. Germline-derived CDR1 and CDR2 are PRHDT and FYEKMQ (reference sequence). V lost 4 bases and J lost 6; bases outside the gene matches: 4.

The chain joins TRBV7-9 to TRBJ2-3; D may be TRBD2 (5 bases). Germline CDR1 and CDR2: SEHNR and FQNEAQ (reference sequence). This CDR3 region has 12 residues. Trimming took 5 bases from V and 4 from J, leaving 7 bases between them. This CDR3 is CASSPEADTQYF. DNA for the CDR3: TGTGCCAGCAGCCCGGAGGCAGATACGCAGTATTTT.

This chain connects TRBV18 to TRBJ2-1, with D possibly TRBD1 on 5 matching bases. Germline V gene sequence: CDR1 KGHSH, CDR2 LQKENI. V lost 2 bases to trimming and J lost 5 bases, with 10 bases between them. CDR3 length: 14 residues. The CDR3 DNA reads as TGTGCCAGCTCACCAGCGGCAGGGCACAATGAGCAGTTCTTC. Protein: CASSPAAGHNEQFF.

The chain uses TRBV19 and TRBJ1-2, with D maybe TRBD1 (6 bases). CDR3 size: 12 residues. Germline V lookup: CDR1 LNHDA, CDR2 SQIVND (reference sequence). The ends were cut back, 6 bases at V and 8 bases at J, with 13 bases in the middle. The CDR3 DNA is TGTGCCAGTAGGGCATGGGGGCACGGCTACACCTTC. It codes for CASRAWGHGYTF.

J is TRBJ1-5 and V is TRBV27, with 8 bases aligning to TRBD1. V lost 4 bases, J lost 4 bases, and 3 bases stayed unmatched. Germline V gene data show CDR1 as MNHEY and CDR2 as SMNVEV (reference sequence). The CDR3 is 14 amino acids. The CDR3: CASSSGQVNQPQHF. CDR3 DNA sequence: TGTGCCAGCAGTTCGGGACAGGTGAATCAGCCCCAGCATTTT.

The CDR3 DNA reads TGTGCCAGCACACTGACAGGGGGGTTCTCTGGGGCCAACGTCCTGACTTTC. It specifies CASTLTGGFSGANVLTF. The chain combines TRBV7-2 with TRBJ2-6; TRBD1 aligns across 9 bases. CDR1 is SGHTA, CDR2 FQGNSA, per germline. The trim removed 7 bases at V and 0 bases at J, leaving 7 bases unmatched. The CDR3 totals 17 residues. Full variable domain (remainder filled in from reference TRBV7-2 and TRBJ2-6): GAGVSQSPSNKVTEKGKDVELRCDPISGHTALYWYRQSLGQGLEFLIYFQGNSAPDKSGLPSDRFSAERTGGSVSTLTIQRTQQEDSAVYLCASTLTGGFSGANVLTFGAGSRLTVL.

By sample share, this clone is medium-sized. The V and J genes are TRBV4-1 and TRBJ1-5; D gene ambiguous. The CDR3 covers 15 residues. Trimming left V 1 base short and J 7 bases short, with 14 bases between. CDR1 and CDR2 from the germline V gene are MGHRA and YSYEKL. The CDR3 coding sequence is TGCGCCAGCAGCCAAGTTGAGACCTCTTTACAGCCCCAGCATTTT. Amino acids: CASSQVETSLQPQHF.

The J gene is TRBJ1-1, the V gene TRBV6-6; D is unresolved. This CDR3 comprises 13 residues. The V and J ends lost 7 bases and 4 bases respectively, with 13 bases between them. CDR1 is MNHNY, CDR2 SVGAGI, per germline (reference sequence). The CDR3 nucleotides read TGTGCCAGCACCGTGAGTTCTGGCACTGAAGCTTTCTTT. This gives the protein CASTVSSGTEAFF.

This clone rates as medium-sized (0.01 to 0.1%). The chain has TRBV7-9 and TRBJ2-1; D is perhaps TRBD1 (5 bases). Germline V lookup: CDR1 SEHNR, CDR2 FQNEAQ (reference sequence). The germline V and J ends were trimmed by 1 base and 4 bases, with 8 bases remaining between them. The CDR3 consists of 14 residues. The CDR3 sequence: CASSLENRYNEQFF. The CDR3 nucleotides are TGTGCCAGCAGCTTAGAGAACAGGTACAATGAGCAGTTCTTC.

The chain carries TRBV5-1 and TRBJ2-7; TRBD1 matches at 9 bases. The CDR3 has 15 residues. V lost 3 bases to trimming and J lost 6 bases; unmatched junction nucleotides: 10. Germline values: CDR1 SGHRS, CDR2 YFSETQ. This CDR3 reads CASSSRRDRESEQYF. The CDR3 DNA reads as TGCGCCAGCAGCTCACGCCGGGACAGGGAGAGCGAGCAGTACTTC. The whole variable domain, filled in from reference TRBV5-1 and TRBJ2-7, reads KAGVTQTPRYLIKTRGQQVTLSCSPISGHRSVSWYQQTPGQGLQFLFEYFSETQRNKGNFPGRFSGRQFSNSRSEMNVSTLELGDSALYLCASSSRRDRESEQYFGPGTRLTVT.

The CDR3 DNA reads as TGTGCCAGCAGTTACCGGACAGGGGATAATGAAAAACTGTTTTTT. Protein sequence: CASSYRTGDNEKLFF. The chain couples TRBV6-5 to TRBJ1-4, with TRBD1 identical over 9 bases. J was trimmed by 4 bases and V by 2 bases; bases with no gene match: 2. Germline-derived CDR1 and CDR2 are MNHEY and SVGAGI. The CDR3 loop spans 15 amino acids.

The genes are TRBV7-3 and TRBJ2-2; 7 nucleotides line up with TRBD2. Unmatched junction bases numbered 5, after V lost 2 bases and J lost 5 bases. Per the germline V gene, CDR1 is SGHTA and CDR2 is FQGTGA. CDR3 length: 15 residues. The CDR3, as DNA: TGTGCCAGCAGCTTATTGGGGGGGACGACCGGGGAGCTGTTTTTT. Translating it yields CASSLLGGTTGELFF. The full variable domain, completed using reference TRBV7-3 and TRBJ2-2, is GAGVSQTPSNKVTEKGKYVELRCDPISGHTALYWYRQSLGQGPEFLIYFQGTGAADDSGLPNDRFFAVRPEGSVSTLKIQRTERGDSAVYLCASSLLGGTTGELFFGEGSRLTVL.

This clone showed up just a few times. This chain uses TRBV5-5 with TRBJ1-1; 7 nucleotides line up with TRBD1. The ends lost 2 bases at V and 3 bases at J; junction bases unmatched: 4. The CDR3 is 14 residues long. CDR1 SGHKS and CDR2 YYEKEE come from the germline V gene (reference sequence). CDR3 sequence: CASSLLTGDTEAFF. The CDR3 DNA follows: TGTGCCAGCAGCTTACTAACAGGGGACACTGAAGCTTTCTTT.

CDR3 protein: CAWTSQGIYGYTF. CDR3 bases: TGTGCCTGGACATCACAGGGGATCTATGGCTACACCTTC. The genes are TRBV30 and TRBJ1-2; 7 bases match TRBD1. Trimming removed 4 bases from V and 4 bases from J; junction bases left unmatched: 6. This CDR3 is built from 13 residues. Germline CDR1 and CDR2: GTSNPN and SVGIG (reference sequence). Full variable domain (missing parts from reference TRBV30 and TRBJ1-2): SQTIHQWPATLVQPVGSPLSLECTVEGTSNPNLYWYRQAAGRGLQLLFYSVGIGQISSEVPQNLSASRPQDRQFILSSKKLLLSDSGFYLCAWTSQGIYGYTFGSGTRLTVV.

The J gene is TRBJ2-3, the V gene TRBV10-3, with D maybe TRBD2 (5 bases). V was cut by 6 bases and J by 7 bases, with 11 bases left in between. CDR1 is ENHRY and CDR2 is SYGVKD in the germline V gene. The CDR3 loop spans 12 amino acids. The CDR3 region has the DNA TGTGCCATCAGAGAACTAGGGCATACGCAGTATTTT. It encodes CAIRELGHTQYF.

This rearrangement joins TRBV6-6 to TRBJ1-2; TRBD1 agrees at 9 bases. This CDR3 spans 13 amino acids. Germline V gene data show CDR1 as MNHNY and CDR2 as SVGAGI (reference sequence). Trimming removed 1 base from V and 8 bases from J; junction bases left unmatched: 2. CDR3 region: CASSYWTGDGYTF. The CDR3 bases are TGTGCCAGCAGTTACTGGACAGGGGACGGCTACACCTTC.

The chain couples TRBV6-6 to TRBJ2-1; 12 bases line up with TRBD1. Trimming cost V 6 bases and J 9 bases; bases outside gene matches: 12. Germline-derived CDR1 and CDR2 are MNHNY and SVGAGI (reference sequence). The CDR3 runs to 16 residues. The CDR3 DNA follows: TGTGCCAGCAGCAATAACCCGGGACAGGGGGCGGCTGAGCAGTTCTTC. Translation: CASSNNPGQGAAEQFF.

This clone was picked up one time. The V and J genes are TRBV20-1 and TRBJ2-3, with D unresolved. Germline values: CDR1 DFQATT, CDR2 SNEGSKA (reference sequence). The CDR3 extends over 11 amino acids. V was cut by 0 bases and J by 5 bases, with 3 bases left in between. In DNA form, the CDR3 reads TGCAGTGCTAGAGAAAAAGATACGCAGTATTTT. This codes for CSAREKDTQYF.

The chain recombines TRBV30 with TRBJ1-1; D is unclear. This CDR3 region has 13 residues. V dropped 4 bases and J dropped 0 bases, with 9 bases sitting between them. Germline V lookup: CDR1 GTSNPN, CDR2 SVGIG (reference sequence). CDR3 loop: CAWTLDVNTEAFF. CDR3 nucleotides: TGTGCCTGGACCCTGGACGTGAACACTGAAGCTTTCTTT.

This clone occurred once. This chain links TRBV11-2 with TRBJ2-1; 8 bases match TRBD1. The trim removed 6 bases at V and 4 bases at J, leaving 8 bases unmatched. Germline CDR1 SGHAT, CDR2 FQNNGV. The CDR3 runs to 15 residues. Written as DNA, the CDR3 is TGTGCCAGCAGGGGGCTGGGACAGGATTACAATGAGCAGTTCTTC. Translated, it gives CASRGLGQDYNEQFF. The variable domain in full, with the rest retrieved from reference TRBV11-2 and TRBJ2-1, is EAGVAQSPRYKIIEKRQSVAFWCNPISGHATLYWYQQILGQGPKLLIQFQNNGVVDDSQLPKDRFSAERLKGVDSTLKIQPAKLEDSAVYLCASRGLGQDYNEQFFGPGTRLTVL.

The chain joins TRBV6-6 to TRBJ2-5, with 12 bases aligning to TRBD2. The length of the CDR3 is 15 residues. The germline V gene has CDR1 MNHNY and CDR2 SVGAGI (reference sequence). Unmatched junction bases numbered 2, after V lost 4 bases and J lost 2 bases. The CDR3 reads CASSSGLAGQETQYF. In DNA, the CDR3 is TGTGCCAGCAGTTCCGGACTAGCGGGGCAAGAGACCCAGTACTTC.

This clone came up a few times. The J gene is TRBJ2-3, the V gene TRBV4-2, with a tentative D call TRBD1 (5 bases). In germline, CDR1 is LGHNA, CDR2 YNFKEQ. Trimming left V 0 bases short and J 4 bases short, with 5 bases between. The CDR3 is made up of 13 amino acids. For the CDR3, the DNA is TGTGCCAGCAGCCAAGAGACAGCAGATACGCAGTATTTT. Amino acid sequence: CASSQETADTQYF.